Reported below is one TCR beta chain. CDR1 SGHRS and CDR2 YFSETQ come from the germline V gene. The CDR3 has 14 residues. V lost 0 bases to trimming and J lost 0 bases, with 7 bases between them. The protocol was immunoSEQ multiplex PCR, while the TCRdb copy is restricted to in-frame clones and leaves out a portion. This table holds roughly 430,000 clones, 88% found once. This sample stems from a study of blood T cell repertoires in COVID-19. As for the study in general: Italy, Spain and the United States were the sources of the convalescent and acute COVID-19 samples.

This clonotype was sampled from a woman in her forties with acute COVID-19. The rearrangement links TRBV5-1 to TRBJ2-7; the D gene is possibly TRBD2 (5 bases). The source material was PBMCs or T cells enriched from blood (not recorded which). In DNA, the CDR3 is TGCGCCAGCAGCTTGGTCGGGGACTCCTACGAGCAGTACTTC. Translating it yields CASSLVGDSYEQYF.